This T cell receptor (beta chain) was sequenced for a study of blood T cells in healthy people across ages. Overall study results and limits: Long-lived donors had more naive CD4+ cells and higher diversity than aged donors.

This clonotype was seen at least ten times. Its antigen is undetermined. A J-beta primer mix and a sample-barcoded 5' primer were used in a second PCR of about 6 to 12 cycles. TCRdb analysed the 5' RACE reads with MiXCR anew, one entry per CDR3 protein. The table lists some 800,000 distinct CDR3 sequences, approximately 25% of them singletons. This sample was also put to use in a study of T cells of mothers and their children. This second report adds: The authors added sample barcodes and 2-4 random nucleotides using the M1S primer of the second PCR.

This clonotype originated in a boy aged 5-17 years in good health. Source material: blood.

The CDR3 sequence is CASSLLDALGDSQHIQYF. The CDR3, as DNA: TGTGCCAGCAGTTTGTTGGACGCCTTGGGGGACAGTCAGCACATTCAGTACTTC. The V call is TRBV28, the J call TRBJ2-4, with 7 positions matching TRBD1. V was clipped by 3 bases and J by 8 bases; unmatched bases: 19. Germline-derived CDR1 and CDR2 are MDHEN and SYDVKM. The CDR3 loop spans 18 amino acids.